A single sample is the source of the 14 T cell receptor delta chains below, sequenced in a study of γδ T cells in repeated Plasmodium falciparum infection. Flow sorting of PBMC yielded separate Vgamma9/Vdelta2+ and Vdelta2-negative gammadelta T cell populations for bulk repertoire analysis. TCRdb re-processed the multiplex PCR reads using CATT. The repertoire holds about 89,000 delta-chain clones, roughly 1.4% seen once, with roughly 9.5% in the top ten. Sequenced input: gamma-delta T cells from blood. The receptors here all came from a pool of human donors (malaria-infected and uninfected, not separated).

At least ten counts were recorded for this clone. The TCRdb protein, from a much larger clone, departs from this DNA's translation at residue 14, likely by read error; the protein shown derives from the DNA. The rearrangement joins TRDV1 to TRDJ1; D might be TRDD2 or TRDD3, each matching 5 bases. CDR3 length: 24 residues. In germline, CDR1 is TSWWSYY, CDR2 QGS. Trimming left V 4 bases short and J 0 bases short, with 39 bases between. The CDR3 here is CALGARNVIPEPGGTSGYTDKLIF. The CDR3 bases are TGTGCTCTTGGGGCCCGAAACGTAATTCCTGAGCCGGGGGGTACTAGTGGGTACACCGATAAACTCATCTTT.

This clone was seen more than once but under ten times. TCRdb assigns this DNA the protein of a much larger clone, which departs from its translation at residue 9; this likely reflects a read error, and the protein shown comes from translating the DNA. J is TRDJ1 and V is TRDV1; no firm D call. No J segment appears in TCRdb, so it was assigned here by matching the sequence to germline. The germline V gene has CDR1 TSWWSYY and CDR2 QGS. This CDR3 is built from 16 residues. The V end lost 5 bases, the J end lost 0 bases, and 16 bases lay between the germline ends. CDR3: CALGMYTWPYTDKLIF. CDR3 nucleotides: TGTGCTCTTGGGATGTATACTTGGCCCTACACCGATAAACTCATCTTT.

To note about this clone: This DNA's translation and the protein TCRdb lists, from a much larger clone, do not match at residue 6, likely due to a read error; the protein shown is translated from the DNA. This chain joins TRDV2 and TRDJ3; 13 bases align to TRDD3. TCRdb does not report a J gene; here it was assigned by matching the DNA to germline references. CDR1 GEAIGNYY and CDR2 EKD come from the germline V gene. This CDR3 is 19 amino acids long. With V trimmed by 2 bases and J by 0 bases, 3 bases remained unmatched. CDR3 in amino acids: CACDKHWGIRSWDTRQMFF. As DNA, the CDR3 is TGTGCCTGTGACAAGCACTGGGGGATACGCTCCTGGGACACCCGACAGATGTTTTTC.

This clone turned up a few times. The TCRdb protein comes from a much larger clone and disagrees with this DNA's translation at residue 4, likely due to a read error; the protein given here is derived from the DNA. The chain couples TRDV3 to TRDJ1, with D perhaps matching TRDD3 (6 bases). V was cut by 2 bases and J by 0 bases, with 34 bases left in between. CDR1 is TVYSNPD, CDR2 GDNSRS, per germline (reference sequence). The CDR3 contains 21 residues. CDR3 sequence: CAFAPCGSSMGDTCYTDKLIF. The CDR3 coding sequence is TGTGCCTTTGCCCCTTGCGGATCGTCAATGGGCGATACGTGCTACACCGATAAACTCATCTTT.

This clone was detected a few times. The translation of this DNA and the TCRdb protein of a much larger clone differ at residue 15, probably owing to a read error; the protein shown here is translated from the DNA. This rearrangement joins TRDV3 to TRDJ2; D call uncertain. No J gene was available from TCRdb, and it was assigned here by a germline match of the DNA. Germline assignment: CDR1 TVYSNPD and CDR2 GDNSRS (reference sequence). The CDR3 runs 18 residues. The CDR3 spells CAFVPRTTPEALTARLFF. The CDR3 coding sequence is TGTGCCTTTGTCCCACGAACCACCCCGGAAGCTTTGACAGCACGACTCTTCTTT. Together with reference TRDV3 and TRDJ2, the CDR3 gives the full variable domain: CDKVTQSSPDQTVASGSEVVLLCTYDTVYSNPDLFWYRIRPDYSFQFVFYGDNSRSEGADFTQGRFSVKHILTQKAFHLVISPVRTEDSATYYCAFVPRTTPEALTARLFFGKGTQLIVEP.

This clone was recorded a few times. CDR3 sequence (DNA): TGTGCTCTTGGGAACCTTCCTAAAAGTGGCCACTTGTCGCTGGCTTACACCGATAAACTCATCTTT. Residues: CALGNLPKSGHLSLAYTDKLIF. The V gene is TRDV1, the J gene TRDJ1; 8 nucleotides align to TRDD2. In the absence of a J gene in TCRdb, the DNA was matched to germline to assign it here. The V gene end was trimmed by 5 bases and the J gene end by 0 bases; junction bases not matched to a gene: 26. The CDR3 totals 22 residues. The germline V gene has CDR1 TSWWSYY and CDR2 QGS.

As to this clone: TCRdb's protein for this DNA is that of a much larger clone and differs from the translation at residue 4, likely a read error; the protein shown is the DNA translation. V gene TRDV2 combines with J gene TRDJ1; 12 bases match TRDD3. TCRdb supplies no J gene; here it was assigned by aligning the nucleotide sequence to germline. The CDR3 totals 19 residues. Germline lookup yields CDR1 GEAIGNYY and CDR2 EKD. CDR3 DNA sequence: TGTGCCTGTGGCACCACTCCCGTACTGGGGGATACTGCCACCGATAAACTCATCTTT. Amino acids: CACGTTPVLGDTATDKLIF.

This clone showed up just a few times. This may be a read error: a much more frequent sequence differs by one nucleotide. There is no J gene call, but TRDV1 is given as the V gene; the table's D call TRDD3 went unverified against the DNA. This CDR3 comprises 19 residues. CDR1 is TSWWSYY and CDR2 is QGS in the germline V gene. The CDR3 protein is CALGELVLYWGIKTDKLIF. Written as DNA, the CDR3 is TGTGCTCTTGGGGAACTAGTGCTGTACTGGGGGATAAAGACCGATAAGCTCATCTTT.

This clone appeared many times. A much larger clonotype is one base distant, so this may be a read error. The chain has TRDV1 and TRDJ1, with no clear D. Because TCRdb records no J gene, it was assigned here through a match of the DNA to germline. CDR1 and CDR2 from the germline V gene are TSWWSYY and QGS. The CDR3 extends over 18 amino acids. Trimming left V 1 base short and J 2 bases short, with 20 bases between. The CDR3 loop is CALGEPPSAVTDTDKLIF. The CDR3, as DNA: TGTGCTCTTGGGGAACCCCCCTCCGCCGTGACGGATACCGATAAACTCATCTTT.

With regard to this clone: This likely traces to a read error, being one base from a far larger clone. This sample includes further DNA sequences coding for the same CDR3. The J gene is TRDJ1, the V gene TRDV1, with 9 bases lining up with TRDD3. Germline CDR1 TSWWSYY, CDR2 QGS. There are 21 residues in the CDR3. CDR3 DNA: TGTGCTCTTGGGGAACCCTCTGCCCACCCGTACTGGGGGACTTACACCGATAAGCTCATCTTT. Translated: CALGEPSAHPYWGTYTDKLIF.

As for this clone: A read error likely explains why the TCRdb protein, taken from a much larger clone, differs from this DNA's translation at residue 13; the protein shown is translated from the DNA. CDR3 nucleotides: TGTGCTCTTGGGGAACTCAAGGTACCTACTGGGGATGAGCCCGGGGACACCGATAAACTCATCTTT. Amino acids: CALGELKVPTGDEPGDTDKLIF. The chain joins TRDV1 to TRDJ1, with TRDD3 matching over 7 bases. TCRdb carries no J gene annotation; the J gene was assigned here by matching the DNA with germline. J was trimmed by 0 bases and V by 0 bases; bases with no gene match: 22. In germline, CDR1 is TSWWSYY, CDR2 QGS. This CDR3 has 22 residues.

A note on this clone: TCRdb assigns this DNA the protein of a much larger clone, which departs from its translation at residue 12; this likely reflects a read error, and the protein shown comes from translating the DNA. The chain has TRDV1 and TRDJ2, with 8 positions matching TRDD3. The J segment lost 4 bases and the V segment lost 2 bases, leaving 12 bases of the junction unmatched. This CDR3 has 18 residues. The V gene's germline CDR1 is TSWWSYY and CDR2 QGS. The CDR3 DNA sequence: TGTGCTCTTGGGGAAGTAGTTAGGGGGATAGCTTCGACAGCACAACTCTTCTTT. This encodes CALGEVVRGIASTAQLFF.

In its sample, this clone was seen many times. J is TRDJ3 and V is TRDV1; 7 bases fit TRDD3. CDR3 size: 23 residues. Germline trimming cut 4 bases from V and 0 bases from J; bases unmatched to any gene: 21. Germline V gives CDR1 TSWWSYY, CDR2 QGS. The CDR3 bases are TGTGCTCTTGGGGGACCATCTGGGGGCCTAGCTAGCCCTGCCTCCTGGGACACCCGACAGATGTTTTTC. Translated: CALGGPSGGLASPASWDTRQMFF.

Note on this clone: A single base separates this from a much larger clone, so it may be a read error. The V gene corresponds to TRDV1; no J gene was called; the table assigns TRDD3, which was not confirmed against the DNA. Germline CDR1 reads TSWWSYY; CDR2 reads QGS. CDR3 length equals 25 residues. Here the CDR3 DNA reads TGTGCTCTTGGGGACAGACTTCCTACCCCTGCTGCTGGGGGATACGCAATTCCTTTGACAGCACAGCTCTTCTTT. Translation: CALGDRLPTPAAGGYAIPLTAQLFF.